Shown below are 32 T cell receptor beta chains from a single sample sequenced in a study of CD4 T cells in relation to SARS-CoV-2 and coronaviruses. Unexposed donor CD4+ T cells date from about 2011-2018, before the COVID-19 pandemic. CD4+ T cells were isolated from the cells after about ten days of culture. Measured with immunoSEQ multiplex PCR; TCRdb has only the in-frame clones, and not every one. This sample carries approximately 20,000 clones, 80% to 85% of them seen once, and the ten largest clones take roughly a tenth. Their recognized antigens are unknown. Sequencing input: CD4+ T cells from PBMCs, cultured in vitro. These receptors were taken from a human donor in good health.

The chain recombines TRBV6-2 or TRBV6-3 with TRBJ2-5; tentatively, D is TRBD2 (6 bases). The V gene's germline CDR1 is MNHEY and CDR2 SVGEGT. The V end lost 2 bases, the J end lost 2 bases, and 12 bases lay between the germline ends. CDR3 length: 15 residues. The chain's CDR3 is CASSYGGTPQETQYF. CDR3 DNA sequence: TGTGCCAGCAGTTACGGAGGGACTCCGCAAGAGACCCAGTACTTC.

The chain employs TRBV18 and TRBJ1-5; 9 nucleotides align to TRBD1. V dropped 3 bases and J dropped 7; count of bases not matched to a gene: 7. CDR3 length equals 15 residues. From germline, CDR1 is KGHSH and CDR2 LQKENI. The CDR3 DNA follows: TGTGCCAGCTCACCCGGGGACAGGGTAGGCCAGCCCCAGCATTTT. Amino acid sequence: CASSPGDRVGQPQHF.

CDR3 in amino acids: CASSLQGIDGYTF. For the CDR3, the DNA is TGTGCCAGCAGCTTACAGGGTATAGATGGCTACACCTTC. The chain joins TRBV5-6 to TRBJ1-2; possibly TRBD1 for D (6 bases). V lost 2 bases and J 6 bases, leaving 11 bases between the germline ends. CDR1 is SGHDT and CDR2 is YYEEEE in the germline V gene. The CDR3 covers 13 residues.

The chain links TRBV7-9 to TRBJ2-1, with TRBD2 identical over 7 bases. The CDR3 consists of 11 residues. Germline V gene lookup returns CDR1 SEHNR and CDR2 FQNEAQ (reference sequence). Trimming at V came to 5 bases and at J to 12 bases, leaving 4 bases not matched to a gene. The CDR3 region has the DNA TGTGCCAGCAGCACCCCGGGGGGGCAGTTCTTC. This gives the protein CASSTPGGQFF.

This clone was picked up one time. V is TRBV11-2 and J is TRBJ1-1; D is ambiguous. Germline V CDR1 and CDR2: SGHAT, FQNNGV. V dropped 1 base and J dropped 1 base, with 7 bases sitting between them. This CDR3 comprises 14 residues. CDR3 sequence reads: CASSLGLRNTEAFF. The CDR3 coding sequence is TGTGCCAGCAGCTTAGGCCTAAGGAACACTGAAGCTTTCTTT.

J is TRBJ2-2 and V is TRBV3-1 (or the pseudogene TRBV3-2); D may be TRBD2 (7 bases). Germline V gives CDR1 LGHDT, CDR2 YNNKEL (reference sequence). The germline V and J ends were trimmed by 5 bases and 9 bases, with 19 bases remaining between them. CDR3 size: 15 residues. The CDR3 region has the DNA TGTGCCAGCAGCTCGGCCAGGGGAGGGCGGAGGGAGCTGTTTTTT. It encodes CASSSARGGRRELFF.

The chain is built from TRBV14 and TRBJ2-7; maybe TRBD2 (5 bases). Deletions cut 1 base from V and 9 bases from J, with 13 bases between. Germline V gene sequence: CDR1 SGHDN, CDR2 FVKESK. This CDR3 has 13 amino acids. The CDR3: CASSQVQGAVQYF. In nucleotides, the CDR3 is TGTGCCAGCAGCCAAGTGCAAGGAGCGGTGCAGTACTTC.

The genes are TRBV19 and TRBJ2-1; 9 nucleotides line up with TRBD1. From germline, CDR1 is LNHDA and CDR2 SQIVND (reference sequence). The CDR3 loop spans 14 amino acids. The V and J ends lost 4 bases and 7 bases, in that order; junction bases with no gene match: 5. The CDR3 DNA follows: TGTGCCAGTAGTAAGGACAGGGGTGGAAATGAGCAGTTCTTC. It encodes CASSKDRGGNEQFF.

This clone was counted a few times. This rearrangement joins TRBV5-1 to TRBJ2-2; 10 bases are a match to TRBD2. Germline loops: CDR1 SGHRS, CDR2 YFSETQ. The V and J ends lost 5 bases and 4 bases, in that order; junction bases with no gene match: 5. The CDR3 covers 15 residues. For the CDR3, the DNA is TGCGCCAGCAGTAGGACTAGCGGCTCCACCGGGGAGCTGTTTTTT. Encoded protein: CASSRTSGSTGELFF.

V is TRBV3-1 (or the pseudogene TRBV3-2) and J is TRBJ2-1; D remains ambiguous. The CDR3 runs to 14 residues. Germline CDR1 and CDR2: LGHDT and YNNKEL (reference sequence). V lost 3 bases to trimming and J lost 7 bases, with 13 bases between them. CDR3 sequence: CASSHPGPSNEQFF. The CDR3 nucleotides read TGTGCCAGCAGCCATCCCGGACCGTCGAATGAGCAGTTCTTC.

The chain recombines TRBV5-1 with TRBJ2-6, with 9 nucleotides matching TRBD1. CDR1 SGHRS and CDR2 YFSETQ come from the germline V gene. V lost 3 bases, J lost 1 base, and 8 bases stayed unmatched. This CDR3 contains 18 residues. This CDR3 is CASSSGTGISSGANVLTF. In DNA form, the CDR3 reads TGCGCCAGCAGCTCCGGGACAGGGATATCTTCTGGGGCCAACGTCCTGACTTTC.

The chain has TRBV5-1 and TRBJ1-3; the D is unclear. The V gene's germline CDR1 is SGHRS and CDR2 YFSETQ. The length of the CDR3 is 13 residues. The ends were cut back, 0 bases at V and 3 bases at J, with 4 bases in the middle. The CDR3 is CASSLDGGNTIYF. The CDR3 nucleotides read TGCGCCAGCAGCTTGGACGGTGGAAACACCATATATTTT.

The CDR3 sequence is CASSHGGLAGPSSYNEQFF. The CDR3 bases are TGTGCCAGCAGCCACGGGGGACTAGCGGGCCCGAGCTCCTACAATGAGCAGTTCTTC. V gene TRBV6-2 or TRBV6-3 combines with J gene TRBJ2-1; 12 positions match TRBD2. CDR1 and CDR2 (germline): MNHEY, SVGEGT. The V and J ends lost 6 bases and 0 bases, in that order; junction bases with no gene match: 12. The CDR3 runs 19 residues.

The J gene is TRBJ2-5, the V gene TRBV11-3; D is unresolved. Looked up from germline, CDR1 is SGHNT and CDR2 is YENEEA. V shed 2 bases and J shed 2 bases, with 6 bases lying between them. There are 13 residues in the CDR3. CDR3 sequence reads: CASSLNLQETQYF. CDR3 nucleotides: TGTGCCAGCAGCTTAAATCTACAAGAGACCCAGTACTTC.

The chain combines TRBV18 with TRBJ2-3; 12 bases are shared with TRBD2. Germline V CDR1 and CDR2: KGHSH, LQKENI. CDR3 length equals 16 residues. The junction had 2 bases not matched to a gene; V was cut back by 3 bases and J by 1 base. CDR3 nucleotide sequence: TGTGCCAGCTCACCGCGGACTAGCGGGGGCACAGATACGCAGTATTTT. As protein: CASSPRTSGGTDTQYF.

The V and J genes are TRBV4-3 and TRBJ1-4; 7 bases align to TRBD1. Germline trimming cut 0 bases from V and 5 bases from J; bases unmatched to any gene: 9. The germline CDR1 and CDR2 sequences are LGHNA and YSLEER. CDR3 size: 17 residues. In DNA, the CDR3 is TGCGCCAGCAGCCAAGAAACTGGGACAGCCCTAAATGAAAAACTGTTTTTT. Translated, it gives CASSQETGTALNEKLFF.

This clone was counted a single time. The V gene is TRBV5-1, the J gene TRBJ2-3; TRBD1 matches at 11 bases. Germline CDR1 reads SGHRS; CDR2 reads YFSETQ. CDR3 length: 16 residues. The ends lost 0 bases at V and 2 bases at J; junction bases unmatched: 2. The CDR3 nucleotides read TGCGCCAGCAGCTTGGAGGACAGGGGGCTCACAGATACGCAGTATTTT. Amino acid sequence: CASSLEDRGLTDTQYF.

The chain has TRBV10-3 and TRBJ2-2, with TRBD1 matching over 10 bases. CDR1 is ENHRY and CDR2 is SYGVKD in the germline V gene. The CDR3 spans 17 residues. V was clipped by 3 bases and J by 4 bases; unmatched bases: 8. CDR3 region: CAISDPLGQGSTGELFF. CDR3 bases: TGTGCCATCAGTGACCCCCTGGGACAGGGGAGCACCGGGGAGCTGTTTTTT.

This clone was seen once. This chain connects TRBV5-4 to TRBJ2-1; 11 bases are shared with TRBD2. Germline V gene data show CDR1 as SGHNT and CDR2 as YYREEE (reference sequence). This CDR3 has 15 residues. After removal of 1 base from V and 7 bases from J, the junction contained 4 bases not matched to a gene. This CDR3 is CASSLTSGGLNEQFF. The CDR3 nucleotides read TGTGCCAGCAGCTTGACTAGCGGGGGATTGAATGAGCAGTTCTTC.

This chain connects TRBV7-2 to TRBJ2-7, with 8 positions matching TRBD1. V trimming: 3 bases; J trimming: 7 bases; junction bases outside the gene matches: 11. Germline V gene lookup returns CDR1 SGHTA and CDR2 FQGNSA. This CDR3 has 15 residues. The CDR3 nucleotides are TGTGCCAGCAGCTTTAGGACAGGGATAGGGGAAGAGCAGTACTTC. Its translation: CASSFRTGIGEEQYF.

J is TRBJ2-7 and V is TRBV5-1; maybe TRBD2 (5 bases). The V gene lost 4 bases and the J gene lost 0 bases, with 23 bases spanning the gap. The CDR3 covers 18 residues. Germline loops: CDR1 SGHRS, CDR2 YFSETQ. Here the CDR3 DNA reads TGCGCCAGCAGCGTCCGGGATAGCGTACACCTTAGCTCCTACGAGCAGTACTTC. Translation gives CASSVRDSVHLSSYEQYF.

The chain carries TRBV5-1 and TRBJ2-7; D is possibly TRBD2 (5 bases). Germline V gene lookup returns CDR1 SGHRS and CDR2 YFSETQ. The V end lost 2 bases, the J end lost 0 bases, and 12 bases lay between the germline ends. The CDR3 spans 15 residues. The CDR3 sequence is CASSFGAALSYEQYF. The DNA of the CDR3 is TGCGCCAGCAGCTTTGGAGCGGCCCTCTCCTACGAGCAGTACTTC.

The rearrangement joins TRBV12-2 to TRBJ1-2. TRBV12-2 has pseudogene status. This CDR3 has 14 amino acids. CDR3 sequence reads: CASRRAAVIYGYTF. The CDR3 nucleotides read TGTGCAAGTCGCCGGGCAGCGGTAATCTATGGCTACACCTTC.

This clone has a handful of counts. CDR3 amino acids: CASSSDRVQPQHF. CDR3 coding DNA: TGTGCCAGCAGTTCGGACAGGGTTCAGCCCCAGCATTTT. The chain is built from TRBV6-2 or TRBV6-3 and TRBJ1-5; 8 bases match TRBD1. V trimming: 4 bases; J trimming: 6 bases; junction bases outside the gene matches: 2. The germline V gene has CDR1 MNHEY and CDR2 SVGEGT. The CDR3 consists of 13 residues.

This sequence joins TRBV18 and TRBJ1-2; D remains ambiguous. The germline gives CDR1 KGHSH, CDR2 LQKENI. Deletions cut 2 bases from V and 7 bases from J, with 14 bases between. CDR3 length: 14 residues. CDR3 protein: CASSPTPFVSGYTF. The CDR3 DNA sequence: TGTGCCAGCTCACCAACGCCTTTCGTTTCTGGCTACACCTTC.

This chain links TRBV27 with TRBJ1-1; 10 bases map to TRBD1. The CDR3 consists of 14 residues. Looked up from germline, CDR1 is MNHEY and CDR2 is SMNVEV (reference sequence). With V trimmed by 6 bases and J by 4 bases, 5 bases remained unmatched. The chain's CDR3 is CASSPGQGGTEAFF. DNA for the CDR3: TGTGCCAGCAGCCCCGGACAGGGGGGCACTGAAGCTTTCTTT.

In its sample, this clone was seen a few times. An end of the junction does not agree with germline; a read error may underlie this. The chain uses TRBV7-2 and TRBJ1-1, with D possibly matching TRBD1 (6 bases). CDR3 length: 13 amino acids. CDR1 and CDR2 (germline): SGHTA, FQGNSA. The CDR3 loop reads CASNLQGRAEAFF. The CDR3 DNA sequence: TGTGCCAGCAACTTACAGGGCAGGGCTGAAGCTTTCTTT.

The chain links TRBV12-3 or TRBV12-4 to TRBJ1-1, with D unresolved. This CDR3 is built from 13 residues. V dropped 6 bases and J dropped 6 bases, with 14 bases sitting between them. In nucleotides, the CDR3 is TGTGCCAGCAGCTGGAGGGCTCGCGCTGAAGCTTTCTTT. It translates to CASSWRARAEAFF.

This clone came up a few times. Here the CDR3 DNA reads TGTGCCAGCAGCTTAGAACAGGATCGATGCACCTTC. Translated, it gives CASSLEQDRCTF. The chain links TRBV7-9 to TRBJ1-2; D possibly corresponds to TRBD1 (5 bases). From germline, CDR1 is SEHNR and CDR2 FQNEAQ (reference sequence). This CDR3 has 12 residues. V dropped 1 base and J dropped 13 bases, with 13 bases sitting between them. Variable domain in full (rest from reference TRBV7-9 and TRBJ1-2): DTGVSQNPRHKITKRGQNVTFRCDPISEHNRLYWYRQTLGQGPEFLTYFQNEAQLEKSRLLSDRFSAERPKGSFSTLEIQRTEQGDSAMYLCASSLEQDRCTFGSGTRLTVV.

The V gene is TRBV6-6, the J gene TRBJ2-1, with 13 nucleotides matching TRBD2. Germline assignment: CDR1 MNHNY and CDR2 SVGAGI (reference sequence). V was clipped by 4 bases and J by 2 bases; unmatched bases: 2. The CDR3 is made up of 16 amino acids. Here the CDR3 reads CASSLGLAGTYNEQFF. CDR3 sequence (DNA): TGTGCCAGCAGTTTGGGACTAGCGGGAACCTACAATGAGCAGTTCTTC.

The DNA of the CDR3 is TGCGCCACACGGGACAGGATGAACACTGAAGCTTTCTTT. The encoded protein is CATRDRMNTEAFF. The chain recombines TRBV5-1 with TRBJ1-1, with 8 bases identical to TRBD1. The CDR3 has 13 residues. The V segment lost 9 bases and the J segment 0 bases; nucleotides outside the gene matches: 4. Germline loops: CDR1 SGHRS, CDR2 YFSETQ.

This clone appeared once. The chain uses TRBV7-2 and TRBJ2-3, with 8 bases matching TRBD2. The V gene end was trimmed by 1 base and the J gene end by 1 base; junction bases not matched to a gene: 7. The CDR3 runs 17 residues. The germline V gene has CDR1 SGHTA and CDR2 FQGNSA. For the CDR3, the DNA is TGTGCCAGCAGCTTAGGGTTGGCGGGGGGTCGCACAGATACGCAGTATTTT. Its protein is CASSLGLAGGRTDTQYF.